This T cell receptor beta chain emerged from a study of blood T cell repertoires in COVID-19. This clone was seen once. CDR1 SGHRS and CDR2 YFSETQ come from the germline V gene. Trimming stripped 2 bases from V and 2 bases from J, with 9 bases between. The CDR3 consists of 14 residues. Measured with immunoSEQ multiplex PCR; TCRdb has only the in-frame clones, and not every one. The sample contains around 54,000 clones, roughly 81% of which appear only once. The sample consisted of peripheral blood. V is TRBV5-1 and J is TRBJ2-3, with D perhaps TRBD2 (6 bases). This clonotype originated in a woman aged 55 to 70 with acute or convalescent COVID-19. CDR3 nucleotides: TGCGCCAGCAGCTTAGGGAGGTACACAGATACGCAGTATTTT. Its protein product is CASSLGRYTDTQYF.